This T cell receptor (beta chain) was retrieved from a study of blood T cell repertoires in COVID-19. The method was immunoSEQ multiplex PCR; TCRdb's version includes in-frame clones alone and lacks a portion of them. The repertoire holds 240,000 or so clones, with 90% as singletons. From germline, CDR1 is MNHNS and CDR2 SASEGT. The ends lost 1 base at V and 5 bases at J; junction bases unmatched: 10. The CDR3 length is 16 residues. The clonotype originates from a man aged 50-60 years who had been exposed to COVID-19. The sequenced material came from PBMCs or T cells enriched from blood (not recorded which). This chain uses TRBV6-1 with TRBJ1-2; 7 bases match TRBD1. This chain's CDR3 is CASSEGRLETGYGYTF. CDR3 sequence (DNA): TGTGCCAGCAGTGAAGGCAGACTGGAGACAGGGTATGGCTACACCTTC.